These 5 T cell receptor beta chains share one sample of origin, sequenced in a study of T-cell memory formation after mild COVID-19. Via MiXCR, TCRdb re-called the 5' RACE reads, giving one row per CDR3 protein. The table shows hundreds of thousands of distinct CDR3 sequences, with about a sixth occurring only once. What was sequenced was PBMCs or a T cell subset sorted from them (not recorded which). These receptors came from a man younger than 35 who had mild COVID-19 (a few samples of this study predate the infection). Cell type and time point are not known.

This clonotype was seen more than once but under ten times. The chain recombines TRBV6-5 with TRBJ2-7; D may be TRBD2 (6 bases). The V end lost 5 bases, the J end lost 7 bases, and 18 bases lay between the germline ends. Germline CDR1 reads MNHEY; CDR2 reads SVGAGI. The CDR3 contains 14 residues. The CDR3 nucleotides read TGTGCCAGCAGTAATGCCGGGAGCCGCGAGGAGCAGTACTTC. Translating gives CASSNAGSREEQYF.

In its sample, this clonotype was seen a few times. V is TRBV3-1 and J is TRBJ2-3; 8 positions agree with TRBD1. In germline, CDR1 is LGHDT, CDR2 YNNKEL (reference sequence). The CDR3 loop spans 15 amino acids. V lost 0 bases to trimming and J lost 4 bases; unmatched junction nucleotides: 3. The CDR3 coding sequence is TGTGCCAGCAGCCAAGACAGGGGGCTTGCAGATACGCAGTATTTT. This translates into CASSQDRGLADTQYF.

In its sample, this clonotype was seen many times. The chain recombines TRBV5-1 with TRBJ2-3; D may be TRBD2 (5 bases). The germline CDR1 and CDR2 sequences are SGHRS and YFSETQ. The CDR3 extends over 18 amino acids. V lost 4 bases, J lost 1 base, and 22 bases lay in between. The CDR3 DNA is TGCGCCAGCAGCGCCTTCGGTCCACGCAACGGGGGCACAGATACGCAGTATTTT. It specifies CASSAFGPRNGGTDTQYF.

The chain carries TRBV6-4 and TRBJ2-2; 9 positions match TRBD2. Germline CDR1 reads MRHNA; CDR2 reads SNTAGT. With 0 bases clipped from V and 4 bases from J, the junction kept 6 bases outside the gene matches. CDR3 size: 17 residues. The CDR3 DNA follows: TGTGCCAGCAGTGACTCAAGCGGCGGGGGGGCCACCGGGGAGCTGTTTTTT. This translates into CASSDSSGGGATGELFF.

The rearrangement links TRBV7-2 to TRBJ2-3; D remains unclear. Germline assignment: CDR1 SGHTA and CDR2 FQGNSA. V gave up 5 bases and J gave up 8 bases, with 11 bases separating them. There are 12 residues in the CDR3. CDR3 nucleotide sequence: TGTGCCAGCAGCCGTAATAGTGGTACGCAGTATTTT. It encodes CASSRNSGTQYF.